This T cell receptor (beta chain) derives from a study of tumor-infiltrating lymphocytes in localized non-small cell lung cancer. Study in general: Resected tumor was paired with non-adjacent uninvolved lung from the same patient.

Data came from immunoSEQ multiplex PCR; TCRdb stores just in-frame clones and leaves some out. The table includes more than 10,000 clones, over 70% detected once. The CDR3 totals 16 residues. From germline, CDR1 is LNHDA and CDR2 SQIVND (reference sequence). The trim removed 6 bases at V and 4 bases at J, leaving 9 bases unmatched. The sequencing sample was made of lung tumor tissue. The receptor's source is a human donor with non-small cell lung cancer. V is TRBV19 and J is TRBJ2-3; 11 nucleotides align to TRBD2. DNA of the CDR3: TGTGCCAGTAGCCCCTCACTAGCGGGAGTTGCAGATACGCAGTATTTT. Amino acids: CASSPSLAGVADTQYF.